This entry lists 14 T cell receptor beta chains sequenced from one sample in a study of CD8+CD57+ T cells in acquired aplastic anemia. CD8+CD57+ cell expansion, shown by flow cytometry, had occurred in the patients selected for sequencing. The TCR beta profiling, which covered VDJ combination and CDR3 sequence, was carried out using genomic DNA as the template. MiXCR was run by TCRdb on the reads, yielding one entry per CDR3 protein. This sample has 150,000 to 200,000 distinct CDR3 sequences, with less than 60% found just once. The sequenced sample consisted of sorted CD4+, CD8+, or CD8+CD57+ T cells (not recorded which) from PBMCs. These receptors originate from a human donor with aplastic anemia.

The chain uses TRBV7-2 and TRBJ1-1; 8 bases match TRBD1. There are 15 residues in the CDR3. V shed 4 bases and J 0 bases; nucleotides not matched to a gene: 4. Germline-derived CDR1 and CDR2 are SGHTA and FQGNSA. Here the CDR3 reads CASSSPGGMNTEAFF. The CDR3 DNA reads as TGTGCCAGCAGCTCGCCAGGGGGCATGAACACTGAAGCTTTCTTT.

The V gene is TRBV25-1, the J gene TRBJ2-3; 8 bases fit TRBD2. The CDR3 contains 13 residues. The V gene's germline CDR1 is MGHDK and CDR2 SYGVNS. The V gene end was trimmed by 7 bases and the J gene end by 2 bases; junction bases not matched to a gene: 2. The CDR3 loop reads CASIAGNTDTQYF. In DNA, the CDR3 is TGTGCCAGCATAGCGGGGAACACAGATACGCAGTATTTT.

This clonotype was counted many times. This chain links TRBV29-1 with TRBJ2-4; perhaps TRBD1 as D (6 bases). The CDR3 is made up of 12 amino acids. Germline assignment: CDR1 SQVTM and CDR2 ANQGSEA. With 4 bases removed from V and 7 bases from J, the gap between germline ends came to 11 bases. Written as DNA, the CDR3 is TGCAGCGTTGGGTCCCAGGGGAACATTCAGTACTTC. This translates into CSVGSQGNIQYF.

The CDR3 here is CASSLASTPEKTQYF. The CDR3 bases are TGCGCCAGCAGCTTGGCTTCCACCCCGGAGAAGACCCAGTACTTC. J is TRBJ2-5 and V is TRBV5-1; D unclear. The CDR3 is 15 amino acids. V was shortened by 0 bases and J by 6 bases, with 15 bases between the two germline ends. Germline lookup yields CDR1 SGHRS and CDR2 YFSETQ.

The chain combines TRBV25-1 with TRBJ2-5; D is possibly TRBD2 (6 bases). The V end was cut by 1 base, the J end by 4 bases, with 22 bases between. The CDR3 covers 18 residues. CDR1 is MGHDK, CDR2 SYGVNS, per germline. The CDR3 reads CASSEFSPFTSSRETQYF. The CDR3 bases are TGTGCCAGCAGTGAATTTAGCCCCTTTACTAGCAGCCGAGAGACCCAGTACTTC. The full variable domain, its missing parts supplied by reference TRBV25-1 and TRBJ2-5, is EADIYQTPRYLVIGTGKKITLECSQTMGHDKMYWYQQDPGMELHLIHYSYGVNSTEKGDLSSESTVSRIRTEHFPLTLESARPSHTSQYLCASSEFSPFTSSRETQYFGPGTRLLVL.

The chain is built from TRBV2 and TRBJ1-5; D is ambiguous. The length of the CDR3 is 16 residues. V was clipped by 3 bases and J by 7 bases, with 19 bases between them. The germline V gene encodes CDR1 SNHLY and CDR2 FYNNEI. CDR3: CASSEGDVRVGQPQHF. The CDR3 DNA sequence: TGTGCCAGCAGTGAGGGCGATGTGAGGGTTGGCCAGCCCCAGCATTTT.

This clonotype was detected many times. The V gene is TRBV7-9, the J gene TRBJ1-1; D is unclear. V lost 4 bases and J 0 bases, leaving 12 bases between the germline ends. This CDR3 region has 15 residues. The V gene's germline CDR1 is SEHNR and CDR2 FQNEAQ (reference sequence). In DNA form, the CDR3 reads TGTGCCAGCAGCTCTTGGACGTTCATGAACACTGAAGCTTTCTTT. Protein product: CASSSWTFMNTEAFF.

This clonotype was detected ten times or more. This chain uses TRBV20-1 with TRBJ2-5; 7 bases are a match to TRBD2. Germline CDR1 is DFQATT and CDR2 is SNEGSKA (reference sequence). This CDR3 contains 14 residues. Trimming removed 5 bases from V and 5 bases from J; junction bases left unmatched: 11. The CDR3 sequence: CSALTRGGAETQYF. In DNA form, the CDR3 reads TGCAGTGCTCTGACGCGGGGAGGGGCGGAGACCCAGTACTTC.

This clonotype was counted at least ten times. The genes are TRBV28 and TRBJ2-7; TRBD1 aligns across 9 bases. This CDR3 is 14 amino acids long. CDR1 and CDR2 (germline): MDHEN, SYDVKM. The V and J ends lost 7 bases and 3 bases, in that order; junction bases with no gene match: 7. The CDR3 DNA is TGTGCCAGCACAATGACAGGGGGGCGCTACGAGCAGTACTTC. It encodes CASTMTGGRYEQYF.

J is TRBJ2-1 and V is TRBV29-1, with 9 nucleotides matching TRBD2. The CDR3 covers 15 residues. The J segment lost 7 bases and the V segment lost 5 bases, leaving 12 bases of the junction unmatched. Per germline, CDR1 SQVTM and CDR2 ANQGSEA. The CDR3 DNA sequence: TGCAGCGTTATAGCCGGGACTAGCTTCGTGAATGAGCAGTTCTTC. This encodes CSVIAGTSFVNEQFF.

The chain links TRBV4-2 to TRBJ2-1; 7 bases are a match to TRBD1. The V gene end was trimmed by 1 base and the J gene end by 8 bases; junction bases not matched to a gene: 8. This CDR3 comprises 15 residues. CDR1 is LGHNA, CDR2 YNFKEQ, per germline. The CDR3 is CASSQVTRGGDEQFF. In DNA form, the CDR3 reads TGTGCCAGCAGCCAAGTTACTAGAGGGGGCGATGAGCAGTTCTTC.

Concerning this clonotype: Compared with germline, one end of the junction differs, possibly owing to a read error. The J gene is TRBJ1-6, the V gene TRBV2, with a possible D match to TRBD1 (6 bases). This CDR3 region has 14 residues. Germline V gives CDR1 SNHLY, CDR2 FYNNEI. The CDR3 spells CASMVLRGASPLHF. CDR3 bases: TGCGCCAGCATGGTCCTACGGGGGGCTTCACCCCTCCACTTT.

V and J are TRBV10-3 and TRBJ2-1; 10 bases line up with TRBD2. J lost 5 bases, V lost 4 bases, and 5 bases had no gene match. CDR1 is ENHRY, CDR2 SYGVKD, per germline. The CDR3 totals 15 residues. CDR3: CAISVGGTSDNEQFF. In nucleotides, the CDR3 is TGTGCCATCAGTGTAGGGGGGACTAGCGACAATGAGCAGTTCTTC.

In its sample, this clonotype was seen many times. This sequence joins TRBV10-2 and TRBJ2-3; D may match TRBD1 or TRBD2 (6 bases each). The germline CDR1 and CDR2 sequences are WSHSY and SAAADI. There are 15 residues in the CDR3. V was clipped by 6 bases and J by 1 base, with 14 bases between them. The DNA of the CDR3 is TGCGCCAGCAGCTCAGGGGAGGCTCGCACAGATACGCAGTATTTT. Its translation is CASSSGEARTDTQYF.